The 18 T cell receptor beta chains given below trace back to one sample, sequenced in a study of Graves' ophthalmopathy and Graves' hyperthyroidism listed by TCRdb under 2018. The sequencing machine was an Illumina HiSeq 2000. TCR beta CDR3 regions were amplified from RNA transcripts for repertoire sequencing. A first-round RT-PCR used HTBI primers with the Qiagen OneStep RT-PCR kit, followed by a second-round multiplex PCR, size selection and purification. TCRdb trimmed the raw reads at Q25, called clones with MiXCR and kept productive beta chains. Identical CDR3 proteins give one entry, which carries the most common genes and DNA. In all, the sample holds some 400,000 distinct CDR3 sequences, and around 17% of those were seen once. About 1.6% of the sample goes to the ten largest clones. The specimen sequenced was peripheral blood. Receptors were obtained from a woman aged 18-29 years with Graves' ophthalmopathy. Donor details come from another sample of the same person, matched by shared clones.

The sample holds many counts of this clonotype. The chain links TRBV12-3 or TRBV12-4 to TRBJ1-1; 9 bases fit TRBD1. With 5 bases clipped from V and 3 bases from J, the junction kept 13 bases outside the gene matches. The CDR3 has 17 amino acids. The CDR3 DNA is TGTGCCAGCAGTCCCCAGACAGGGGGGATTGTGGACACTGAAGCTTTCTTT. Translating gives CASSPQTGGIVDTEAFF.

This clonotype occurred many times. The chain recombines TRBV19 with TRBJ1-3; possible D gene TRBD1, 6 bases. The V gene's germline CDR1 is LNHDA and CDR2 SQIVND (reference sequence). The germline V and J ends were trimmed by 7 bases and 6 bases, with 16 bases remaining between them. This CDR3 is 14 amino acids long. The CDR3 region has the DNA TGTGCCAGTACCTCCGGACAGCCGGTAAACACCATATATTTT. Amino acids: CASTSGQPVNTIYF.

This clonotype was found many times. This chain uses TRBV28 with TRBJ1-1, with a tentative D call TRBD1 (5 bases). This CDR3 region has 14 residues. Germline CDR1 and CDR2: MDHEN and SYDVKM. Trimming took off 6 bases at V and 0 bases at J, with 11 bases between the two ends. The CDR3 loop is CASRRQFLNTEAFF. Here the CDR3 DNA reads TGTGCCAGCAGAAGACAGTTCTTGAACACTGAAGCTTTCTTT.

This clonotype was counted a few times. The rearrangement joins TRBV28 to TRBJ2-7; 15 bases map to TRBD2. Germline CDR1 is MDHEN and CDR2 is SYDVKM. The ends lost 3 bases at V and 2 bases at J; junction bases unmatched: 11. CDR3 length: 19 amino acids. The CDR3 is CASSFPSGLAGGPAYEQYF. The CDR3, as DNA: TGTGCCAGCAGTTTCCCCTCGGGACTAGCGGGAGGCCCAGCCTACGAGCAGTACTTC.

This CDR3 is CASSSWGRGNSPLHF. The CDR3 nucleotides are TGTGCCAGCAGTTCCTGGGGCAGGGGGAATTCACCCCTCCACTTT. V gene TRBV12-3 or TRBV12-4 combines with J gene TRBJ1-6; the match to TRBD1 covers 7 bases. The V gene end was trimmed by 4 bases and the J gene end by 7 bases; junction bases not matched to a gene: 7. The CDR3 is 15 amino acids.

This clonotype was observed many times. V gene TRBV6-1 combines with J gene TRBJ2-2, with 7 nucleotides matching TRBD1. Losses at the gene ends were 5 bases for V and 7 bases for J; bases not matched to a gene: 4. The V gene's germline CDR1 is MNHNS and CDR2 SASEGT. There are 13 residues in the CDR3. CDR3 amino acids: CASSNTGDGELFF. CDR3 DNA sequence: TGTGCCAGCAGTAATACAGGGGACGGGGAGCTGTTTTTT.

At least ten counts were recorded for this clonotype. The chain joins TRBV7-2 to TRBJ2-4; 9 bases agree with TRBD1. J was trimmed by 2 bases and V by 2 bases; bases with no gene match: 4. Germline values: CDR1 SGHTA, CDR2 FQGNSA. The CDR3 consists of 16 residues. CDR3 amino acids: CASSLRDRAPKNIQYF. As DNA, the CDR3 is TGTGCCAGCAGCTTAAGGGACAGGGCCCCCAAAAACATTCAGTACTTC.

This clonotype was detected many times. CDR3 nucleotide sequence: TGTGCCAGCAGCCAGATGACAGGGGGAAATTCACCCCTCCACTTT. Its translation is CASSQMTGGNSPLHF. The chain joins TRBV7-2 to TRBJ1-6; the match to TRBD1 covers 9 bases. This CDR3 spans 15 amino acids. Trimming cost V 5 bases and J 7 bases; bases outside gene matches: 6. Per the germline V gene, CDR1 is SGHTA and CDR2 is FQGNSA.

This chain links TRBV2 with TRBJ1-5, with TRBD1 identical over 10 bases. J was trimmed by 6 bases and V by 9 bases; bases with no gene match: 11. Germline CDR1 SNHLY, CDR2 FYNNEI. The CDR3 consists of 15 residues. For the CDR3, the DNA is TGTGCCAGTGGGACAGGCGGGACAGGGGCTCAGCCCCAGCATTTT. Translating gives CASGTGGTGAQPQHF.

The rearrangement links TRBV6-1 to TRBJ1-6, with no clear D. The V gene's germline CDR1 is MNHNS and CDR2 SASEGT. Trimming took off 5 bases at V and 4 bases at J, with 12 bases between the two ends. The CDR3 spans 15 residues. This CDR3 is CASSLRTDYNSPLHF. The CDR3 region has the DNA TGTGCCAGCAGTCTAAGGACTGATTATAATTCACCCCTCCACTTT.

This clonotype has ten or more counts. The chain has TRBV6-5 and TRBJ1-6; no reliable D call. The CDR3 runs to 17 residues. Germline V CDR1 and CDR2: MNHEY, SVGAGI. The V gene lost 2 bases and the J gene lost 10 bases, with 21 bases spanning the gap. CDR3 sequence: CASSYTPRAGIDSPLHF. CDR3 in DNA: TGTGCCAGCAGTTACACCCCCCGAGCAGGTATCGACTCACCCCTCCACTTT.

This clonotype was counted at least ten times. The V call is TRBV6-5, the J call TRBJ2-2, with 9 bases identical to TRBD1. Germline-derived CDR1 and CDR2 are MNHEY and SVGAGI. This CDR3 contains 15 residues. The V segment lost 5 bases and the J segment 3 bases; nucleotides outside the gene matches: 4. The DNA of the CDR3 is TGTGCCAGCAGTACGGGACAGGGACACACCGGGGAGCTGTTTTTT. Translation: CASSTGQGHTGELFF.

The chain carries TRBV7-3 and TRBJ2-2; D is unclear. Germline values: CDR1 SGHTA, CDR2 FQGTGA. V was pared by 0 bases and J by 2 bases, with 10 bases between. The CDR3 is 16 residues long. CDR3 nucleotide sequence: TGTGCCAGCAGCTTAACTAGAGCTATTAACACCGGGGAGCTGTTTTTT. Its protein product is CASSLTRAINTGELFF.

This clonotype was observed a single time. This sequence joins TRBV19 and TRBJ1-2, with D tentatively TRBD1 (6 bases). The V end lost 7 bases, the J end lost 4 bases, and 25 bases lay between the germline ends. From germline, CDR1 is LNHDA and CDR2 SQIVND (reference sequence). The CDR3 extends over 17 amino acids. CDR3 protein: CASKGPVPGGESYGYTF. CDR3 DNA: TGTGCCAGTAAGGGTCCGGTTCCGGGGGGCGAATCCTATGGCTACACCTTC.

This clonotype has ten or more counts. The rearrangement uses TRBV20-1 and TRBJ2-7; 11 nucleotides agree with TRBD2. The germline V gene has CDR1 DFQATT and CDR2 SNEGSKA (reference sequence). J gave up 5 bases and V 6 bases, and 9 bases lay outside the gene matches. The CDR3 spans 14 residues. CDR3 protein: CSAPQLAGEDEQYF. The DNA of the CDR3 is TGCAGTGCCCCGCAACTAGCGGGAGAGGACGAGCAGTACTTC.

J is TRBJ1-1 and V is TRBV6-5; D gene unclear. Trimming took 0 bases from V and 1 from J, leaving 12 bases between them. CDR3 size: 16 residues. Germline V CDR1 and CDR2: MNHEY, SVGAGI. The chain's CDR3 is CASSYSLTFTNTEAFF. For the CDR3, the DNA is TGTGCCAGCAGTTACTCTCTGACGTTTACGAACACTGAAGCTTTCTTT.

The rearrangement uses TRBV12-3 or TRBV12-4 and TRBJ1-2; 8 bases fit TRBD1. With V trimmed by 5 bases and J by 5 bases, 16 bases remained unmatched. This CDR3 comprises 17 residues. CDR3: CASSTTGQGNDGYGYTF. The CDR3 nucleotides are TGTGCCAGCAGTACGACCGGACAGGGAAACGATGGTTATGGCTACACCTTC.

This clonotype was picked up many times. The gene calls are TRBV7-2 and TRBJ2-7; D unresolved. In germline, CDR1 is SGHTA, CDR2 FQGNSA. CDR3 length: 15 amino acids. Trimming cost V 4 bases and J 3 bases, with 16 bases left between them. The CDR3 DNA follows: TGTGCCAGCAGCTCATACGGCGCGGTCAACTACGAGCAGTACTTC. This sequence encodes CASSSYGAVNYEQYF.